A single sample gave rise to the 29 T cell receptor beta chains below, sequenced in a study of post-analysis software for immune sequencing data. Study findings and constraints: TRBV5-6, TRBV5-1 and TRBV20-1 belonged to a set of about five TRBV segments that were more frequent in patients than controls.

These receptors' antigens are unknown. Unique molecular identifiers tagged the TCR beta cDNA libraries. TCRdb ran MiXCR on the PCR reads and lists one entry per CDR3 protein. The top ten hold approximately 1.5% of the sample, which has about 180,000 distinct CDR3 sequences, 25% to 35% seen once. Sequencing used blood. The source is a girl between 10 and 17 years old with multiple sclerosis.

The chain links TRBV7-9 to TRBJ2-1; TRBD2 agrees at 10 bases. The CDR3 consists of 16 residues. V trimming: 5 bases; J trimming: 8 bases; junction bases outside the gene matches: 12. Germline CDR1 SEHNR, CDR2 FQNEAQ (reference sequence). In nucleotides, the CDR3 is TGTGCCAGCAGCCCAGCCCTAGCGGGAGTAGGATATGAGCAGTTCTTC. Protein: CASSPALAGVGYEQFF.

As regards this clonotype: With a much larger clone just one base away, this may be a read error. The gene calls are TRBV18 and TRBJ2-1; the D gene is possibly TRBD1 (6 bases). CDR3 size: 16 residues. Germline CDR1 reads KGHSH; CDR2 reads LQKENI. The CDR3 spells CDSSAQGLSSYNEQFF. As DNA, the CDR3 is TGTGACAGCTCAGCACAGGGCCTAAGCTCCTACAATGAGCAGTTCTTC.

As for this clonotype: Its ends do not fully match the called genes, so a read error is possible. For the CDR3, the DNA is TGTGCCGGCAGCCAAGTGACTAGCTGGGAGACCCAGTACTTC. Amino acids: CAGSQVTSWETQYF. V usage is TRBV3-1 and J usage is TRBJ2-5; 7 bases agree with TRBD2. The germline V gene has CDR1 LGHDT and CDR2 YNNKEL (reference sequence). CDR3 size: 14 residues.

The CDR3 nucleotides read TGTGCCAGCAGCCCGGGGGGACGGCCCACTGAAGCTTTCTTT. Its protein is CASSPGGRPTEAFF. The chain joins TRBV11-2 to TRBJ1-1, with D tentatively TRBD1 (5 bases). V lost 5 bases, J lost 4 bases, and 14 bases lay in between. Germline lookup yields CDR1 SGHAT and CDR2 FQNNGV. The CDR3 consists of 14 residues. The full variable domain, in which reference TRBV11-2 and TRBJ1-1 provide the parts outside the CDR3, is EAGVAQSPRYKIIEKRQSVAFWCNPISGHATLYWYQQILGQGPKLLIQFQNNGVVDDSQLPKDRFSAERLKGVDSTLKIQPAKLEDSAVYLCASSPGGRPTEAFFGQGTRLTVV.

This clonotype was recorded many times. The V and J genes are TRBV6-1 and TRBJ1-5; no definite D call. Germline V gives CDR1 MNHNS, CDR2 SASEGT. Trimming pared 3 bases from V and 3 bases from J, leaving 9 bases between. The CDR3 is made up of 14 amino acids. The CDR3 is CASSELPLNQPQHF. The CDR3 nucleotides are TGTGCCAGCAGTGAGCTGCCCCTCAATCAGCCCCAGCATTTT.

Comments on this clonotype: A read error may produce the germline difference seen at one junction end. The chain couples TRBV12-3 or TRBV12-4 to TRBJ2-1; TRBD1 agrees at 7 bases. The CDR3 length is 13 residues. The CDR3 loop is CTSSSTGWDEQFF. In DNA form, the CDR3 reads TGTACCAGCAGTTCGACAGGGTGGGATGAGCAGTTCTTC.

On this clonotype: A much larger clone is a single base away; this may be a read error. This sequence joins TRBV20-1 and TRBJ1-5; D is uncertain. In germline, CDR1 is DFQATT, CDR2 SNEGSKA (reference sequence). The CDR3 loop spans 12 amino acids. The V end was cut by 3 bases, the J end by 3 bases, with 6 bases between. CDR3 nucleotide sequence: TGCAGTGCTAGTGGTACCAATCAGCCCCAGCATTTT. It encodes CSASGTNQPQHF.

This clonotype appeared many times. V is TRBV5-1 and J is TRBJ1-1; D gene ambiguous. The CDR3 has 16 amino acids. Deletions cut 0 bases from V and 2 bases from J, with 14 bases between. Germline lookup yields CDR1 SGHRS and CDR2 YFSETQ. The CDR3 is CASSLGSRLANTEAFF. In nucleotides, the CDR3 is TGCGCCAGCAGCTTGGGCAGCCGATTGGCAAACACTGAAGCTTTCTTT.

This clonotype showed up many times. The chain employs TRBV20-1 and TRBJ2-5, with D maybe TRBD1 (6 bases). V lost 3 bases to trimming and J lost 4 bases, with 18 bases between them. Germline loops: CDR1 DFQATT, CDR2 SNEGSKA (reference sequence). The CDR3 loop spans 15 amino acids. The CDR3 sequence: CSASLQWGLLETQYF. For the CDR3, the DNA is TGCAGTGCTAGCCTCCAGTGGGGGCTACTAGAGACCCAGTACTTC.

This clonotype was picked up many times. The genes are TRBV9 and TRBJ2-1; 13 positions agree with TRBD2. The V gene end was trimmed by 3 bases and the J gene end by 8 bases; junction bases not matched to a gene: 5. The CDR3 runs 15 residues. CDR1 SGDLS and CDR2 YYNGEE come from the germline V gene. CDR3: CASSAGLAGTYEQFF. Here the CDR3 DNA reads TGTGCCAGCAGCGCGGGACTAGCGGGAACCTATGAGCAGTTCTTC. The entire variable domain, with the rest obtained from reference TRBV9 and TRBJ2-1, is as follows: DSGVTQTPKHLITATGQRVTLRCSPRSGDLSVYWYQQSLDQGLQFLIQYYNGEERAKGNILERFSAQQFPDLHSELNLSSLELGDSALYFCASSAGLAGTYEQFFGPGTRLTVL.

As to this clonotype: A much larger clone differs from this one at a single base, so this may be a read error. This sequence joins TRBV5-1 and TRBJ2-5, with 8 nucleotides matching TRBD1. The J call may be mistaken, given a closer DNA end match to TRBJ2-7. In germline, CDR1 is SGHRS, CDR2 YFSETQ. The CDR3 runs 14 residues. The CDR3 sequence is CASSAGTGLHEQYF. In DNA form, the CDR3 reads TGCGCCAGCAGCGCCGGGACAGGACTTCACGAGCAGTACTTC.

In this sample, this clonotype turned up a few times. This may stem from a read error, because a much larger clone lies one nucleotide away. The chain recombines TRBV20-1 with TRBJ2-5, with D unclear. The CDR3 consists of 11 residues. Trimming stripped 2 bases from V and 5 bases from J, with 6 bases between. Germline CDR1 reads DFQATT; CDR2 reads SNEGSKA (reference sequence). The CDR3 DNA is TGCAGTGCTAGACCTTGGGAGACCCAGTACTTC. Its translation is CSARPWETQYF.

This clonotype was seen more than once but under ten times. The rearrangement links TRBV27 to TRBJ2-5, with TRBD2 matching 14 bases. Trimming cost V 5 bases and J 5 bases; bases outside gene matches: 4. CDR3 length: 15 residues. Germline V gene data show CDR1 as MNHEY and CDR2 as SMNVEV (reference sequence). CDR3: CASSPGTSGSETQYF. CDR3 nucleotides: TGTGCCAGCAGTCCCGGGACTAGCGGGAGCGAGACCCAGTACTTC.

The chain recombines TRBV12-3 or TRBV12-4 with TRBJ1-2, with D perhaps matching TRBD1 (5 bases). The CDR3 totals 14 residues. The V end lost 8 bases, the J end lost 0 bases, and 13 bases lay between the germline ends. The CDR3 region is CASAPGRSNYGYTF. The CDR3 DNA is TGTGCCAGCGCTCCAGGGAGGTCTAACTATGGCTACACCTTC.

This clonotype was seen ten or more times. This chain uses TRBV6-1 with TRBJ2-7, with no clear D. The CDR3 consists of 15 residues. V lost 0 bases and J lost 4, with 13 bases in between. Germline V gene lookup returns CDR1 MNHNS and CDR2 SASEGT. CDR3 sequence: CASSEAGGGHYEQYF. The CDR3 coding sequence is TGTGCCAGCAGTGAAGCGGGTGGTGGCCATTACGAGCAGTACTTC.

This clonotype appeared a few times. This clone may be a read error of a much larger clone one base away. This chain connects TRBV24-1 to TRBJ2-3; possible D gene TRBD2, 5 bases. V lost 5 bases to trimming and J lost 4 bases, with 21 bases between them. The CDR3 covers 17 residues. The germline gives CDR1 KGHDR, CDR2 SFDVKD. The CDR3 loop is CATSGPPRVWSADTQYF. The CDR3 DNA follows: TGTGCCACCAGTGGTCCTCCGAGGGTGTGGTCGGCAGATACGCAGTATTTT.

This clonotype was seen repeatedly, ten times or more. The CDR3 DNA reads as TGTGCCAGCAGTCTTGACCTTACCGAGCAGTACTTC. This translates into CASSLDLTEQYF. The rearrangement uses TRBV6-6 and TRBJ2-7, with D uncertain. The germline CDR1 and CDR2 sequences are MNHNY and SVGAGI (reference sequence). The CDR3 loop spans 12 amino acids. V lost 5 bases, J lost 6 bases, and 11 bases lay in between.

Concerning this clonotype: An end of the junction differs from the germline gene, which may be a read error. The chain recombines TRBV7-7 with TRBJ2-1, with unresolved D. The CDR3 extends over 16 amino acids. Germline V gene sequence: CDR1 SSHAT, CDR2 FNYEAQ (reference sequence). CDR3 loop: CASSLGGATSYNEQFF. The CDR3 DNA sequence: TGTGCTAGCAGCTTAGGCGGAGCCACTTCCTACAATGAGCAGTTCTTC. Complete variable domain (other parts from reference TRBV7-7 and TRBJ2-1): GAGVSQSPRYKVTKRGQDVTLRCDPISSHATLYWYQQALGQGPEFLTYFNYEAQPDKSGLPSDRFSAERPEGSISTLTIQRTEQRDSAMYRCASSLGGATSYNEQFFGPGTRLTVL.

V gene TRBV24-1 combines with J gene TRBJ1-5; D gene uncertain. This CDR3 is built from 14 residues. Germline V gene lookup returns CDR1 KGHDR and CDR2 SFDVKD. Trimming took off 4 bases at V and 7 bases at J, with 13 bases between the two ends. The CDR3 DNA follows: TGTGCCACCAGTGAGCCGGGTCTTGGGCAGCCCCAGCATTTT. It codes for CATSEPGLGQPQHF.

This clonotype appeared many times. The CDR3 is CASSSYREKETQYF. CDR3 sequence (DNA): TGTGCCAGCAGTTCCTACAGGGAAAAAGAGACCCAGTACTTC. This chain connects TRBV12-3 or TRBV12-4 to TRBJ2-5; weak D call: TRBD1 (6 bases). CDR3 length: 14 amino acids. V was pared by 4 bases and J by 3 bases, with 12 bases between.

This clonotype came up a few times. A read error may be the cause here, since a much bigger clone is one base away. CDR3 nucleotides: TGTGCCAGCAGCGCTATCGGCACAGGTACGCAGTATTTT. Its translation is CASSAIGTGTQYF. V usage is TRBV7-3 and J usage is TRBJ2-3; D perhaps matches TRBD1 (5 bases). The CDR3 sequence is 13 residues long. Germline-derived CDR1 and CDR2 are SGHTA and FQGTGA.

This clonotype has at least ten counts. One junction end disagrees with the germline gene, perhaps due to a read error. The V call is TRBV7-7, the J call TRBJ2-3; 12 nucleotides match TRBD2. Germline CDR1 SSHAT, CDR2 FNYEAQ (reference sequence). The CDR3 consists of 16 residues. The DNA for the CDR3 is TGTGCTAGCAGCTCCGGGACTAGCGGGTCAGCAGATACGCAGTATTTT. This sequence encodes CASSSGTSGSADTQYF.

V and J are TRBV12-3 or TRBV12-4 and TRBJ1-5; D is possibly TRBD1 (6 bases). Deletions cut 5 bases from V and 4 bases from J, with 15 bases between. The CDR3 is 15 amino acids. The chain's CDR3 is CASSLTTGRNQPQHF. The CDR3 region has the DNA TGTGCCAGCAGTCTAACGACAGGCCGAAATCAGCCCCAGCATTTT.

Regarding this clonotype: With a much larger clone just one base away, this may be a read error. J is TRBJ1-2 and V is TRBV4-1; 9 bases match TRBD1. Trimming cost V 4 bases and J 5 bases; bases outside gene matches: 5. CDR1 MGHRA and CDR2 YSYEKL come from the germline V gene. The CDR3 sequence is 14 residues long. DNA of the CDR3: TGCGCCAGCAGCCGACTAGGACAGGGGTATGGCTACACCTTC. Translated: CASSRLGQGYGYTF.

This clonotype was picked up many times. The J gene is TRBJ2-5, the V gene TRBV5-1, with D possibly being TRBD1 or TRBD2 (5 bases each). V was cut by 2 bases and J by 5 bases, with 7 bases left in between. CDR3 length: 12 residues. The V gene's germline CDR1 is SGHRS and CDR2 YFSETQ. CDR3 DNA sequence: TGCGCCAGCAGCTTCGAGGGGGAGACCCAGTACTTC. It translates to CASSFEGETQYF.

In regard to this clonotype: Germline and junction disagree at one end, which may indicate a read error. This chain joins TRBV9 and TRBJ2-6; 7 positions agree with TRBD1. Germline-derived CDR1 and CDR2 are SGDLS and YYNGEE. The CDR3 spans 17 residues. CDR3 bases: TGTACCAGCAGCCTCCAGGACAGGAGCGGTGGGGCCAACGTCCTGACTTTC. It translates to CTSSLQDRSGGANVLTF.

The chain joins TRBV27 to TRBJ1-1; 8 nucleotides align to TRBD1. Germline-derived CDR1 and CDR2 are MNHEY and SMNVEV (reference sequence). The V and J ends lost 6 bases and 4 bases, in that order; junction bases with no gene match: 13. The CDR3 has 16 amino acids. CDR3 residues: CASSPYLLDRGTEAFF. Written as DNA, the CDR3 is TGTGCCAGCAGCCCCTATCTGTTAGACAGGGGCACTGAAGCTTTCTTT.

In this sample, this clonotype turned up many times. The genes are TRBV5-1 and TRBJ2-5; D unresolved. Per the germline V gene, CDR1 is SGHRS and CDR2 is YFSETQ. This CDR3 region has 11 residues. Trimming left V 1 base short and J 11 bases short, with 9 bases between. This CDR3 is CASSLLEKQYF. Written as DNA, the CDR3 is TGCGCCAGCAGCTTGCTAGAGAAGCAGTACTTC.

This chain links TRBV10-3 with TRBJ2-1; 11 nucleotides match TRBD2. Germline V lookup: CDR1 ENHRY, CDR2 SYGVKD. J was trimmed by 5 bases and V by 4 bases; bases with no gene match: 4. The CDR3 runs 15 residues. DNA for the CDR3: TGTGCCATCAGTGGCAGGGGACTAGCGGACAATGAGCAGTTCTTC. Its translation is CAISGRGLADNEQFF.